The 13 T cell receptor beta chains reported below all come from one sample, sequenced in a study of persistence of HIV-infected CD4 T cells. For these TCRs, the target antigens are not known. This nonspecific control used anti-CD3/anti-CD28 bead stimulation of CD4+ T cells. Sorting of responding CD4+ T cells relied on upregulated CD40 ligand together with CD69. The immunoSEQ assay was version 4, run in survey mode. Method: immunoSEQ multiplex PCR; TCRdb's copy keeps in-frame clones and lacks some. In the table there are about 45,000 clones, 90% of which are singletons. The material was CD4+ T cells sorted from PBMCs after 18-hour stimulation, obtained from a patient who received antiretroviral therapy. Every receptor here comes from an adult woman with HIV who was CMV-seropositive.

The chain links TRBV9 to TRBJ2-1, with D unresolved. The CDR3 has 14 residues. The V gene's germline CDR1 is SGDLS and CDR2 YYNGEE. V was trimmed by 4 bases and J by 8 bases, leaving 16 bases between them. CDR3 region: CASSHESPGYEQFF. The DNA for the CDR3 is TGTGCCAGCAGCCACGAGAGCCCCGGGTATGAGCAGTTCTTC.

The chain employs TRBV7-2 and TRBJ1-2, with TRBD1 identical over 9 bases. The V gene's germline CDR1 is SGHTA and CDR2 FQGNSA. The CDR3 sequence is 14 residues long. With 2 bases clipped from V and 6 bases from J, the junction kept 4 bases outside the gene matches. In DNA form, the CDR3 reads TGTGCCAGCAGCTTACTACAGGGGGCCGATGGCTACACCTTC. Translating it yields CASSLLQGADGYTF.

This chain joins TRBV6-5 and TRBJ1-3, with D unresolved. V was trimmed by 0 bases and J by 5 bases, leaving 14 bases between them. The CDR3 spans 16 residues. Germline assignment: CDR1 MNHEY and CDR2 SVGAGI. The CDR3, as DNA: TGTGCCAGCAGTTACTCAGCGCGGGGAGGGAGAAACACCATATATTTT. Amino acids: CASSYSARGGRNTIYF.

CDR3 DNA: TGTGCCAGCAGCGTAGGTAACAGGGCCTCCGAGCAGTACTTC. Protein: CASSVGNRASEQYF. The V gene is TRBV9, the J gene TRBJ2-7; D perhaps matches TRBD1 (6 bases). Germline assignment: CDR1 SGDLS and CDR2 YYNGEE. The CDR3 length is 14 residues. V was shortened by 0 bases and J by 6 bases, with 13 bases between the two germline ends.

The chain joins TRBV6-5 to TRBJ2-4, with a possible D match to TRBD1 (5 bases). V lost 0 bases and J 0 bases, leaving 9 bases between the germline ends. This CDR3 is 16 amino acids long. Germline loops: CDR1 MNHEY, CDR2 SVGAGI. The CDR3, as DNA: TGTGCCAGCAGTTACTCGTATAGGGGAGCCAAAAACATTCAGTACTTC. This codes for CASSYSYRGAKNIQYF.

The chain employs TRBV24-1 and TRBJ1-2; D is ambiguous. This CDR3 is built from 13 residues. From germline, CDR1 is KGHDR and CDR2 SFDVKD. Between the trimmed V and J ends, which lost 0 bases and 8 bases, there was a span of 9 bases. CDR3 nucleotide sequence: TGTGCCACCAGTGATTTGCGGACGGGGGGCTACACCTTC. It yields the protein CATSDLRTGGYTF.

This chain joins TRBV28 and TRBJ1-1; 8 bases are shared with TRBD1. Germline lookup yields CDR1 MDHEN and CDR2 SYDVKM. The CDR3 spans 16 residues. The junction had 10 bases not matched to a gene; V was cut back by 3 bases and J by 4 bases. The chain's CDR3 is CASSFGTGTRGTEAFF. The CDR3 DNA reads as TGTGCCAGCAGTTTCGGGACAGGAACCCGCGGCACTGAAGCTTTCTTT.

This clone was seen more than once but under ten times. The chain couples TRBV7-3 to TRBJ2-1; 9 nucleotides match TRBD1. V lost 1 base, J lost 2 bases, and 0 bases stayed unmatched. Germline V gene data show CDR1 as SGHTA and CDR2 as FQGTGA. This CDR3 is 15 amino acids long. CDR3 coding DNA: TGTGCCAGCAGCTTAAGGGACAGGGCCTACAATGAGCAGTTCTTC. Its protein product is CASSLRDRAYNEQFF.

The chain carries TRBV13 and TRBJ1-6; D gene uncertain. Deletions cut 1 base from V and 9 bases from J, with 10 bases between. Germline V gene lookup returns CDR1 PRHDT and CDR2 FYEKMQ (reference sequence). The CDR3 runs to 14 residues. The CDR3 spells CASSLEGNSSPLHF. CDR3 nucleotide sequence: TGTGCCAGCAGCTTAGAGGGCAACAGTTCACCCCTCCACTTT.

V gene TRBV7-8 combines with J gene TRBJ1-2; tentative D call: TRBD1 (6 bases). The ends were cut back, 5 bases at V and 8 bases at J, with 18 bases in the middle. This CDR3 spans 14 amino acids. Germline V CDR1 and CDR2: SGHVS, FQNEAQ. CDR3: CASSPTGPRAGYTF. The DNA for the CDR3 is TGTGCCAGCAGCCCGACAGGCCCCCGAGCCGGCTACACCTTC. The full variable domain, with the rest looked up from reference TRBV7-8 and TRBJ1-2, is GAGVSQSPRYKVAKRGQDVALRCDPISGHVSLFWYQQALGQGPEFLTYFQNEAQLDKSGLPSDRFFAERPEGSVSTLKIQRTQQEDSAVYLCASSPTGPRAGYTFGSGTRLTVV.

This rearrangement joins TRBV14 to TRBJ1-2; D call uncertain. V lost 4 bases and J 6 bases, leaving 12 bases between the germline ends. Germline V gene sequence: CDR1 SGHDN, CDR2 FVKESK. There are 13 residues in the CDR3. DNA for the CDR3: TGTGCCAGCAGCCGCGTTCGGGGAAATGGCTACACCTTC. Residues: CASSRVRGNGYTF. The whole variable domain, filled in from reference TRBV14 and TRBJ1-2, reads EAGVTQFPSHSVIEKGQTVTLRCDPISGHDNLYWYRRVMGKEIKFLLHFVKESKQDESGMPNNRFLAERTGGTYSTLKVQPAELEDSGVYFCASSRVRGNGYTFGSGTRLTVV.

The gene calls are TRBV14 and TRBJ2-7; D remains ambiguous. Germline V lookup: CDR1 SGHDN, CDR2 FVKESK. This CDR3 spans 13 amino acids. Trimming stripped 4 bases from V and 2 bases from J, with 9 bases between. The CDR3 DNA follows: TGTGCCAGCAGCCCCCCCGCAGCCTACGAGCAGTACTTC. Residues: CASSPPAAYEQYF.

The chain has TRBV4-2 and TRBJ1-5; 7 bases are shared with TRBD1. The CDR3 is 16 amino acids. Germline lookup yields CDR1 LGHNA and CDR2 YNFKEQ. Unmatched junction bases numbered 11, after V lost 3 bases and J lost 6 bases. The CDR3 here is CASSQGGDSRGQPQHF. The CDR3 region has the DNA TGTGCCAGCAGCCAGGGGGGGGACAGCCGGGGTCAGCCCCAGCATTTT.